The 29 T cell receptor beta chains listed next were all sequenced from one sample in a study of T cells in Graves' hyperthyroidism and ophthalmopathy. Amplified TCR beta CDR3 regions came from RNA transcripts. The study used the HTBI primer set for a first-round RT-PCR of the TCR CDR3. TCRdb redid the calling of the multiplex PCR reads with MiXCR, one entry per CDR3 protein. The sample has about 250,000 distinct CDR3 sequences; 20% to 25% are singletons. Sequenced sample: blood. Receptor source: a man between 25 and 39 years old with Graves' ophthalmopathy.

This clonotype was detected ten times or more. The gene calls are TRBV27 and TRBJ2-1; D unresolved. V was shortened by 3 bases and J by 4 bases, with 13 bases between the two germline ends. The germline gives CDR1 MNHEY, CDR2 SMNVEV (reference sequence). The CDR3 is 15 amino acids. Here the CDR3 DNA reads TGTGCCAGCAGTTTTCGGTCTATCAGGTACAATGAGCAGTTCTTC. Its translation: CASSFRSIRYNEQFF.

V usage is TRBV7-3 and J usage is TRBJ2-3, with 14 bases aligning to TRBD2. J lost 6 bases, V lost 0 bases, and 8 bases had no gene match. Germline V CDR1 and CDR2: SGHTA, FQGTGA. CDR3 length: 18 amino acids. CDR3 protein: CASSLTATSGRARDTQYF. CDR3 DNA sequence: TGTGCCAGCAGCTTAACTGCGACTAGCGGGAGGGCCCGGGATACGCAGTATTTT.

The chain uses TRBV10-1 and TRBJ2-3; 7 bases agree with TRBD2. J was trimmed by 1 base and V by 2 bases; bases with no gene match: 6. Germline CDR1 WNHNN, CDR2 SYGVQD (reference sequence). The CDR3 sequence is 16 residues long. The CDR3 DNA reads as TGCGCCAGCAGTGAGCTTTTGGGGAGGGGCACAGATACGCAGTATTTT. Translated: CASSELLGRGTDTQYF.

The genes are TRBV5-1 and TRBJ2-1, with 10 positions matching TRBD2. Germline-derived CDR1 and CDR2 are SGHRS and YFSETQ. V was pared by 0 bases and J by 9 bases, with 6 bases of the junction left unmatched. This CDR3 spans 15 amino acids. The chain's CDR3 is CASSLAASGSREQFF. CDR3 in DNA: TGCGCCAGCAGCTTGGCCGCTAGCGGGAGTCGTGAGCAGTTCTTC.

This clonotype was seen more than once but under ten times. DNA for the CDR3: TGTGCCACCAGTAGGGCAGGGGGCTACAATGAGCAGTTCTTC. The encoded protein is CATSRAGGYNEQFF. The rearrangement joins TRBV24-1 to TRBJ2-1, with 7 bases fitting TRBD1. V lost 6 bases to trimming and J lost 3 bases; unmatched junction nucleotides: 4. The CDR3 totals 14 residues. CDR1 KGHDR and CDR2 SFDVKD come from the germline V gene.

This clonotype was seen ten or more times. V gene TRBV28 combines with J gene TRBJ2-1; D may be TRBD1 or TRBD2 (6 bases each). Germline V lookup: CDR1 MDHEN, CDR2 SYDVKM. Trimming removed 2 bases from V and 7 bases from J, with 18 bases in between. The CDR3 runs to 16 residues. The DNA of the CDR3 is TGTGCCAGCAGTTTAATTACGGGGGCTAAAGAAAATGAGCAGTTCTTC. Encoded protein: CASSLITGAKENEQFF. The variable domain in full, completed from reference TRBV28 and TRBJ2-1, reads DVKVTQSSRYLVKRTGEKVFLECVQDMDHENMFWYRQDPGLGLRLIYFSYDVKMKEKGDIPEGYSVSREKKERFSLILESASTNQTSMYLCASSLITGAKENEQFFGPGTRLTVL.

This clonotype was recorded a few times. J is TRBJ1-1 and V is TRBV28; tentatively, D is TRBD1 (6 bases). V was clipped by 3 bases and J by 10 bases, with 18 bases between them. The CDR3 spans 14 residues. Germline CDR1 MDHEN, CDR2 SYDVKM. CDR3 amino acids: CASSFIRRGSGAFF. In nucleotides, the CDR3 is TGTGCCAGCAGTTTCATCAGGAGGGGGAGCGGAGCTTTCTTT.

The chain has TRBV11-2 and TRBJ2-1, with 12 bases aligning to TRBD2. V was clipped by 0 bases and J by 6 bases; unmatched bases: 6. The V gene's germline CDR1 is SGHAT and CDR2 FQNNGV. The CDR3 has 17 amino acids. CDR3 in amino acids: CASSLDPLAGGSNEQFF. For the CDR3, the DNA is TGTGCCAGCAGCTTAGACCCACTAGCGGGAGGAAGCAATGAGCAGTTCTTC.

A few counts support this clonotype. This chain joins TRBV7-8 and TRBJ2-7; D not certain. CDR3 length equals 13 residues. Trimming removed 1 base from V and 5 bases from J, with 9 bases in between. Per germline, CDR1 SGHVS and CDR2 FQNEAQ. CDR3: CASSLEARHEQYF. The CDR3 DNA is TGTGCCAGCAGCTTAGAGGCCCGGCACGAGCAGTACTTC.

A few counts support this clonotype. The chain carries TRBV19 and TRBJ2-1; maybe TRBD1 (6 bases). Germline V gives CDR1 LNHDA, CDR2 SQIVND (reference sequence). This CDR3 has 13 residues. Trimming removed 6 bases from V and 6 bases from J, with 12 bases in between. CDR3 residues: CASRSGQPNEQFF. CDR3 nucleotide sequence: TGTGCCAGTAGGTCGGGACAACCCAATGAGCAGTTCTTC.

The chain uses TRBV19 and TRBJ1-2; D ambiguous. Germline-derived CDR1 and CDR2 are LNHDA and SQIVND (reference sequence). The CDR3 totals 12 residues. Trimming removed 3 bases from V and 0 bases from J, with 2 bases in between. The CDR3 coding sequence is TGTGCCAGTAGTATTACTAACTATGGCTACACCTTC. It specifies CASSITNYGYTF.

The chain is built from TRBV4-2 and TRBJ2-1; maybe TRBD2 (5 bases). The germline V gene encodes CDR1 LGHNA and CDR2 YNFKEQ. The CDR3 runs to 16 residues. The ends were cut back, 4 bases at V and 0 bases at J, with 13 bases in the middle. CDR3 protein: CASSRGLRSSYNEQFF. In nucleotides, the CDR3 is TGTGCCAGCAGCCGAGGACTGCGAAGCTCCTACAATGAGCAGTTCTTC.

Of note for this clonotype: A much bigger clone sits one base away, suggesting this may be a read error. The chain uses TRBV12-3 or TRBV12-4 and TRBJ2-2, with TRBD1 matching 7 bases. This CDR3 is built from 14 residues. CDR3 nucleotides: TGTGCCAGCAGTCGACAGGGAAACACCGGGGAGCTGCTTTTT. Its protein is CASSRQGNTGELLF.

In this sample, this clonotype turned up many times. The genes are TRBV5-5 and TRBJ2-7; D tentatively reads TRBD1 or TRBD2 (5 bases each). Trimming left V 2 bases short and J 3 bases short, with 9 bases between. Germline CDR1 SGHKS, CDR2 YYEKEE (reference sequence). This CDR3 has 13 amino acids. The CDR3 DNA follows: TGTGCCAGCAGCTTAGGGACCTACTACGAGCAGTACTTC. Translation: CASSLGTYYEQYF.

V gene TRBV28 combines with J gene TRBJ1-3, with TRBD1 identical over 7 bases. Trimming removed 6 bases from V and 0 bases from J; junction bases left unmatched: 5. CDR1 is MDHEN, CDR2 SYDVKM, per germline. The CDR3 spans 15 residues. This CDR3 is CASSPQGISGNTIYF. CDR3 coding DNA: TGTGCCAGCAGCCCACAGGGGATCTCTGGAAACACCATATATTTT.

The sample holds many counts of this clonotype. The genes are TRBV11-3 and TRBJ2-5; 11 positions agree with TRBD2. The CDR3 sequence is 16 residues long. Germline V gene lookup returns CDR1 SGHNT and CDR2 YENEEA. V was clipped by 3 bases and J by 2 bases; unmatched bases: 5. This CDR3 is CASSFGLAGEQETQYF. CDR3 sequence (DNA): TGTGCCAGCAGCTTCGGACTAGCGGGTGAACAAGAGACCCAGTACTTC.

For the CDR3, the DNA is TGTGCCAGCAGCTTGCCCGGACTAGCGGTAACAGATACGCAGTATTTT. The encoded protein is CASSLPGLAVTDTQYF. This rearrangement joins TRBV5-6 to TRBJ2-3; 10 bases line up with TRBD2. The length of the CDR3 is 16 residues. With V trimmed by 1 base and J by 3 bases, 5 bases remained unmatched. The V gene's germline CDR1 is SGHDT and CDR2 YYEEEE.

CDR3: CASSNLGLLQYNEQFF. The CDR3 nucleotides read TGCGCCAGCAGCAACCTGGGACTCCTGCAATACAATGAGCAGTTCTTC. This rearrangement joins TRBV5-1 to TRBJ2-1, with TRBD2 as a possible D gene (6 bases). CDR1 is SGHRS and CDR2 is YFSETQ in the germline V gene. The CDR3 consists of 16 residues. Trimming shortened V by 4 bases and J by 4 bases, and 18 bases separated the two germline ends. Looking up the rest from reference TRBV5-1 and TRBJ2-1 gives the full variable domain: KAGVTQTPRYLIKTRGQQVTLSCSPISGHRSVSWYQQTPGQGLQFLFEYFSETQRNKGNFPGRFSGRQFSNSRSEMNVSTLELGDSALYLCASSNLGLLQYNEQFFGPGTRLTVL.

J is TRBJ2-6 and V is TRBV20-1; 9 nucleotides match TRBD1. Germline values: CDR1 DFQATT, CDR2 SNEGSKA (reference sequence). CDR3 size: 16 residues. V gave up 6 bases and J gave up 1 base; unmatched junction bases: 7. CDR3 sequence: CSATGGRGSGANVLTF. DNA of the CDR3: TGCAGTGCAACAGGGGGCAGAGGATCTGGGGCCAACGTCCTGACTTTC.

In regard to this clonotype: This could be a read error, since a much larger clone is one nucleotide away. The chain recombines TRBV11-2 with TRBJ2-2; TRBD2 aligns across 8 bases. Germline CDR1 reads SGHAT; CDR2 reads FQNNGV. The CDR3 is 16 amino acids. With 8 bases clipped from V and 0 bases from J, the junction kept 8 bases outside the gene matches. The CDR3 coding sequence is TGTGCCAGCGGCCCCCGGGAGGGCCCGAACACCGGGGAGCTGTTTTTT. Translated: CASGPREGPNTGELFF.

This clonotype turned up a few times. The gene calls are TRBV27 and TRBJ2-5; 12 bases line up with TRBD2. CDR3 length: 14 residues. The germline V gene encodes CDR1 MNHEY and CDR2 SMNVEV (reference sequence). Trimming at V came to 7 bases and at J to 1 base, leaving 1 base not matched to a gene. The CDR3 DNA reads TGTGCCAGCAAGACTAGCGGGAGCCAAGAGACCCAGTACTTC. It specifies CASKTSGSQETQYF.

In this sample, this clonotype turned up many times. The chain has TRBV11-2 and TRBJ2-1; a possible D gene is TRBD1 (6 bases). Germline CDR1 SGHAT, CDR2 FQNNGV. The CDR3 spans 13 residues. Trimming removed 6 bases at V and 4 bases at J, with 10 bases between. The CDR3 reads CASRRTAYNEQFF. In nucleotides, the CDR3 is TGTGCCAGCAGGAGGACAGCGTACAATGAGCAGTTCTTC.

The table lists this clonotype with a few counts. The chain uses TRBV20-1 and TRBJ2-7, with D perhaps matching TRBD2 (5 bases). CDR1 and CDR2 from the germline V gene are DFQATT and SNEGSKA (reference sequence). The CDR3 consists of 14 residues. Trimming removed 6 bases at V and 0 bases at J, with 15 bases between. As DNA, the CDR3 is TGCAGTGCCCCCGGGGTCAGGAGCTCCTACGAGCAGTACTTC. Encoded protein: CSAPGVRSSYEQYF.

This clonotype has a handful of counts. The chain links TRBV24-1 to TRBJ2-3, with TRBD2 matching over 7 bases. The germline V gene has CDR1 KGHDR and CDR2 SFDVKD. Trimming took 2 bases from V and 0 from J; bases not matched to a gene: 7. The CDR3 runs to 17 residues. CDR3 coding DNA: TGTGCCACCAGTGATTGGGAGTCTAGCGGTAGCACAGATACGCAGTATTTT. It is translated as CATSDWESSGSTDTQYF.

This clonotype was found a few times. The V gene is TRBV7-2, the J gene TRBJ2-1, with 7 bases matching TRBD2. Germline assignment: CDR1 SGHTA and CDR2 FQGNSA. The junction had 6 bases not matched to a gene; V was cut back by 1 base and J by 3 bases. CDR3 size: 16 residues. DNA of the CDR3: TGTGCCAGCAGCTTAGTTTTTGGGGGGGGCTACAATGAGCAGTTCTTC. The encoded protein is CASSLVFGGGYNEQFF.

The CDR3 DNA reads TGTGCCAGCAGCGCCGGGACAGTGAGGAATGAGCAGTTCTTC. The encoded protein is CASSAGTVRNEQFF. This chain links TRBV6-1 with TRBJ2-1; 7 bases line up with TRBD1. The CDR3 totals 14 residues. V was clipped by 6 bases and J by 7 bases; unmatched bases: 9. In germline, CDR1 is MNHNS, CDR2 SASEGT.

This clonotype was found many times. The CDR3 here is CASRKLFTDEVYGYTF. As DNA, the CDR3 is TGTGCCAGCAGGAAGCTTTTTACTGACGAAGTTTATGGCTACACCTTC. The gene calls are TRBV2 and TRBJ1-2; no clear D gene. Per germline, CDR1 SNHLY and CDR2 FYNNEI. V shed 6 bases and J shed 5 bases, with 22 bases lying between them. CDR3 length equals 16 residues.

This clonotype was recorded a few times. The rearrangement links TRBV14 to TRBJ1-4; TRBD1 matches at 7 bases. The CDR3 extends over 17 amino acids. V gave up 5 bases and J gave up 5 bases; unmatched junction bases: 14. Germline V lookup: CDR1 SGHDN, CDR2 FVKESK. The CDR3: CASSVRQGSGLNEKLFF. CDR3 bases: TGTGCCAGCAGCGTAAGACAGGGTTCGGGCCTAAATGAAAAACTGTTTTTT.

This clonotype was counted at least ten times. J is TRBJ2-4 and V is TRBV3-1; no clear D gene. V was clipped by 4 bases and J by 12 bases, with 16 bases between them. This CDR3 has 13 amino acids. Looked up from germline, CDR1 is LGHDT and CDR2 is YNNKEL (reference sequence). This CDR3 reads CASSPTSTAGQYF. In nucleotides, the CDR3 is TGTGCCAGCAGCCCCACTTCGACTGCCGGTCAGTACTTC.